This TCR beta chain was identified in a study of T cells in Graves' hyperthyroidism and ophthalmopathy. The overall study: Peripheral blood was obtained at initial diagnosis, preceding any treatment. Whole-study results and caveats: A median approximately 6.5 months before onset, the model predicted ophthalmopathy. Most expanded thyroid clonotypes above 0.001 also appeared in blood.

This clonotype was observed a handful of times. Its antigen is not known. Trimming took 0 bases from V and 3 from J; bases not matched to a gene: 11. CDR3 length: 18 amino acids. Germline values: CDR1 DFQATT, CDR2 SNEGSKA (reference sequence). RNA transcripts were the template for amplifying TCR beta CDR3 regions. Researchers ran a first-round RT-PCR on the TCR CDR3 using the HTBI primer set. Each CDR3 protein gets one entry after TCRdb re-called the multiplex PCR reads with MiXCR. The sample has approximately 600,000 distinct CDR3 sequences, around 20% seen once. This TCR derives from a man younger than 45 with Graves' ophthalmopathy. The rearrangement uses TRBV20-1 and TRBJ2-3; 11 nucleotides agree with TRBD2. The sequenced material came from blood. The CDR3: CSARDPALAGGRTDTQYF. CDR3 bases: TGCAGTGCTAGAGATCCCGCCCTAGCGGGAGGTCGAACAGATACGCAGTATTTT.